This record concerns one T cell receptor beta chain sequence. With 2 bases clipped from V and 8 bases from J, the junction kept 6 bases outside the gene matches. The CDR3 runs to 15 residues. CDR1 and CDR2 from the germline V gene are KGHSH and LQKENI. The data originate from a study of blood T cell repertoires in COVID-19. Libraries were prepared by immunoSEQ multiplex PCR; TCRdb keeps only in-frame clonotypes and omits some of them. The table lists fewer than 350,000 clones, approximately 86% of them singletons, with approximately 14% in the top ten. Enrolled during active infection, Seattle patients were then followed longitudinally.

The gene calls are TRBV18 and TRBJ2-1; TRBD2 matches at 10 bases. The receptor's source is a woman aged 70-85 years with COVID-19, enrolled during active disease. Input material: peripheral blood. In nucleotides, the CDR3 is TGTGCCAGCTCACCAGAGGGGACTAGCGTCCATGAGCAGTTCTTC. As protein: CASSPEGTSVHEQFF. Variable domain in full (rest from reference TRBV18 and TRBJ2-1): NAGVMQNPRHLVRRRGQEARLRCSPMKGHSHVYWYRQLPEEGLKFMVYLQKENIIDESGMPKERFSAEFPKEGPSILRIQQVVRGDSAAYFCASSPEGTSVHEQFFGPGTRLTVL.